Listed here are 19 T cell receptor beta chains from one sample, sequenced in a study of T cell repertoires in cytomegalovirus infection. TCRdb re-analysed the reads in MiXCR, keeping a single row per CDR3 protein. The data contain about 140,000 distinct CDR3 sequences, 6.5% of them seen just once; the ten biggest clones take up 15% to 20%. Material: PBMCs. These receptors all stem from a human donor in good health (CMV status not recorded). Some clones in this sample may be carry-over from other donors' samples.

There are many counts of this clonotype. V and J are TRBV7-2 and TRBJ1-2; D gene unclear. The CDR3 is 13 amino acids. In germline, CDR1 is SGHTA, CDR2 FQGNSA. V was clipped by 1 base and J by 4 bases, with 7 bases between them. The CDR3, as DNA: TGTGCCAGCAGCTTAGGCTCCTTCTATGGCTACACCTTC. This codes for CASSLGSFYGYTF. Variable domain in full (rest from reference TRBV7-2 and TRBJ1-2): GAGVSQSPSNKVTEKGKDVELRCDPISGHTALYWYRQSLGQGLEFLIYFQGNSAPDKSGLPSDRFSAERTGGSVSTLTIQRTQQEDSAVYLCASSLGSFYGYTFGSGTRLTVV.

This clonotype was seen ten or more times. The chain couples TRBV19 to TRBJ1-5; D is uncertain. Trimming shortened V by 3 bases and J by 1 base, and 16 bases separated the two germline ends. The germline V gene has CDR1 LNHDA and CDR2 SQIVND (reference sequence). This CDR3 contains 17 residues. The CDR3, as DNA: TGTGCCAGTAGTATCGAAGGGATCGGGGTAAGCAATCAGCCCCAGCATTTT. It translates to CASSIEGIGVSNQPQHF. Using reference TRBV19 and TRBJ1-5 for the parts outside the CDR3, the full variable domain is DGGITQSPKYLFRKEGQNVTLSCEQNLNHDAMYWYRQDPGQGLRLIYYSQIVNDFQKGDIAEGYSVSREKKESFPLTVTSAQKNPTAFYLCASSIEGIGVSNQPQHFGDGTRLSIL.

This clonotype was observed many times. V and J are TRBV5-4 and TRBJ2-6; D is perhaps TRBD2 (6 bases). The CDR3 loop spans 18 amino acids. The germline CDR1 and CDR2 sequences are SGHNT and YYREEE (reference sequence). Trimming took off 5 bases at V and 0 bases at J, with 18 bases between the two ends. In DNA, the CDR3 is TGTGCCAGCAGTATCAATGGAGGGAGTTACTCTGGGGCCAACGTCCTGACTTTC. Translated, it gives CASSINGGSYSGANVLTF.

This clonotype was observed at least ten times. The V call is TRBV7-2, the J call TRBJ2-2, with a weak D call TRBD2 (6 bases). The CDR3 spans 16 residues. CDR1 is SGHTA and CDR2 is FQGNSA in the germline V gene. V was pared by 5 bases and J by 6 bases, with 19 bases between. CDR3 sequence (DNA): TGTGCCAGCAGCCCCCCCGGGACTTCTAGACCCGGGGAGCTGTTTTTT. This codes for CASSPPGTSRPGELFF.

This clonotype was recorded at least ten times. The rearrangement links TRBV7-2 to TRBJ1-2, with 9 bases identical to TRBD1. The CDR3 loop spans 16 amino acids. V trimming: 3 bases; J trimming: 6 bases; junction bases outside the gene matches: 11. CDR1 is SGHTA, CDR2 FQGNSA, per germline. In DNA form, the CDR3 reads TGTGCCAGCAGCTTCCTTGCCCCGGGACAGGGAGATGGCTACACCTTC. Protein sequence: CASSFLAPGQGDGYTF. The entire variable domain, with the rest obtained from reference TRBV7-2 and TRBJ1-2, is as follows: GAGVSQSPSNKVTEKGKDVELRCDPISGHTALYWYRQSLGQGLEFLIYFQGNSAPDKSGLPSDRFSAERTGGSVSTLTIQRTQQEDSAVYLCASSFLAPGQGDGYTFGSGTRLTVV.

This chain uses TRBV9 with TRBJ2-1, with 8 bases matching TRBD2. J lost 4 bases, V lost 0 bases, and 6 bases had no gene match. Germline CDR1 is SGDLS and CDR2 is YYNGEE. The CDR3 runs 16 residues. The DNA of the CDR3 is TGTGCCAGCAGCGTAGCCCCGGGGGGGGCTTACAATGAGCAGTTCTTC. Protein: CASSVAPGGAYNEQFF.

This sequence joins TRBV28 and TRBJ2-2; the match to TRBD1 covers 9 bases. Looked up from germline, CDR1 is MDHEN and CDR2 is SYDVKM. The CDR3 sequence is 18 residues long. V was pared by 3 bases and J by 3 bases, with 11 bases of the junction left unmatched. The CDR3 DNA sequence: TGTGCCAGCAGTTTTGGCGCCAACAGGGGGCAATACACCGGGGAGCTGTTTTTT. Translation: CASSFGANRGQYTGELFF.

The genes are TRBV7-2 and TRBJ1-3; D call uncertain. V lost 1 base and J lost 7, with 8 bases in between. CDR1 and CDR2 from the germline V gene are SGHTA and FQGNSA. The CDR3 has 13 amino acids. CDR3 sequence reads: CASSLELGNTIYF. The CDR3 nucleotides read TGTGCCAGCAGCTTAGAGTTGGGGAACACCATATATTTT. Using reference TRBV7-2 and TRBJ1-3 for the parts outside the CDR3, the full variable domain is GAGVSQSPSNKVTEKGKDVELRCDPISGHTALYWYRQSLGQGLEFLIYFQGNSAPDKSGLPSDRFSAERTGGSVSTLTIQRTQQEDSAVYLCASSLELGNTIYFGEGSWLTVV.

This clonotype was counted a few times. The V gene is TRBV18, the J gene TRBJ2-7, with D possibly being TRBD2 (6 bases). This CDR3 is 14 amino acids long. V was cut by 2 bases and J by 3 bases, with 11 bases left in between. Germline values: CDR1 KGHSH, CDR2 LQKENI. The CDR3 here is CASSPEQDYYEQYF. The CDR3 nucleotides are TGTGCCAGCTCACCAGAGCAGGACTACTACGAGCAGTACTTC.

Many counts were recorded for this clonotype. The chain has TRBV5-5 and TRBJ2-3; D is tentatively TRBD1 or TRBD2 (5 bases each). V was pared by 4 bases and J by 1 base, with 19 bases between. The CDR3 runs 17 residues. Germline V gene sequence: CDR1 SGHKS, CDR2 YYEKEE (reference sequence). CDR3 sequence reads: CASSKPGTTQRTDTQYF. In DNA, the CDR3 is TGTGCCAGCAGCAAACCCGGGACCACTCAACGCACAGATACGCAGTATTTT.

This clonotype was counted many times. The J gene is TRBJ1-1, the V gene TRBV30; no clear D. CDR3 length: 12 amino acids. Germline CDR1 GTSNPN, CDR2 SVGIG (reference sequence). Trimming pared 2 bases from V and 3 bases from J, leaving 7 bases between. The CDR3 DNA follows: TGTGCCTGGAGTACAGCTTACACTGAAGCTTTCTTT. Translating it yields CAWSTAYTEAFF.

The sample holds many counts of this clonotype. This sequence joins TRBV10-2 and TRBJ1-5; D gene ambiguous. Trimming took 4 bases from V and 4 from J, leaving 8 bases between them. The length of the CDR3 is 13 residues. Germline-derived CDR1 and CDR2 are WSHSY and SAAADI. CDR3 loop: CASSVALNQPQHF. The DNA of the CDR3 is TGCGCCAGCAGTGTCGCCCTTAATCAGCCCCAGCATTTT.

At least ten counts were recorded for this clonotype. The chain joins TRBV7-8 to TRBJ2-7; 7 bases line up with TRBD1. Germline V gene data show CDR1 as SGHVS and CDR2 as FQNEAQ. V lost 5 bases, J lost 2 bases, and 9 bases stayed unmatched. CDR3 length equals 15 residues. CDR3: CASSNRQGGPYEQYF. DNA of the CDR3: TGTGCCAGCAGCAACCGACAGGGTGGGCCCTACGAGCAGTACTTC.

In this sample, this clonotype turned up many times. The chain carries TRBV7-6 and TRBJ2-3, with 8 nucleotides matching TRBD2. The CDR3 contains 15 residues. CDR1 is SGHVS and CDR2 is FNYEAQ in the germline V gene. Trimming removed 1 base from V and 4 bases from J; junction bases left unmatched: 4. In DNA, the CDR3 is TGTGCCAGCAGCTTAGGTGCGGGGGGATCAGATACGCAGTATTTT. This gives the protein CASSLGAGGSDTQYF.

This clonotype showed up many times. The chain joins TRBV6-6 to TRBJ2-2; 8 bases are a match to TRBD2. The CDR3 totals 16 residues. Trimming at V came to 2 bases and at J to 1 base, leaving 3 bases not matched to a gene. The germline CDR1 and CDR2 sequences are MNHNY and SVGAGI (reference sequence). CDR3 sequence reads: CASSYGSGGNTGELFF. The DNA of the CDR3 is TGTGCCAGCAGTTACGGAAGCGGGGGGAACACCGGGGAGCTGTTTTTT.

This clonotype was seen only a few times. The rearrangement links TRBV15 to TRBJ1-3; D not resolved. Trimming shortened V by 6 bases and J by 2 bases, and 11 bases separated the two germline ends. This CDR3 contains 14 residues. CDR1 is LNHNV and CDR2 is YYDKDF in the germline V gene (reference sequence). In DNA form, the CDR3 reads TGTGCCACCAGTCGAGCTAGAGCTGGAAACACCATATATTTT. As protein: CATSRARAGNTIYF. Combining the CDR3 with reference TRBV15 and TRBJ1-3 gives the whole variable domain DAMVIQNPRYQVTQFGKPVTLSCSQTLNHNVMYWYQQKSSQAPKLLFHYYDKDFNNEADTPDNFQSRRPNTSFCFLDIRSPGLGDTAMYLCATSRARAGNTIYFGEGSWLTVV.

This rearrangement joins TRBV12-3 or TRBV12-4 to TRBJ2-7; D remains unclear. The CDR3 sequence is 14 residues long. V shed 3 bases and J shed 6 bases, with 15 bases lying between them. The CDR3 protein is CASSFAGSGSEQYF. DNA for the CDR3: TGTGCCAGCAGTTTTGCAGGTTCGGGTAGCGAGCAGTACTTC.

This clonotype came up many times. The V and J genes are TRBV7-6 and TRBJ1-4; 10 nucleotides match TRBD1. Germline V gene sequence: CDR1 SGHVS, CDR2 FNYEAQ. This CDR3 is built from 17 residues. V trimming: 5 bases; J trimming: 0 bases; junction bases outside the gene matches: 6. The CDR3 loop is CASSPGQGGTTNEKLFF. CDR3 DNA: TGTGCCAGCAGCCCCGGACAGGGGGGGACAACTAATGAAAAACTGTTTTTT.

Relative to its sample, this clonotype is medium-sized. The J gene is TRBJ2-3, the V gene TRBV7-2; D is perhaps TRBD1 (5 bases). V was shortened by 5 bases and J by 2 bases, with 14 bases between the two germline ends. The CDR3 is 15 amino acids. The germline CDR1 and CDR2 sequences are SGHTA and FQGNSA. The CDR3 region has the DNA TGTGCCAGCAGCCCAACCCGACAGCACACAGATACGCAGTATTTT. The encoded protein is CASSPTRQHTDTQYF.